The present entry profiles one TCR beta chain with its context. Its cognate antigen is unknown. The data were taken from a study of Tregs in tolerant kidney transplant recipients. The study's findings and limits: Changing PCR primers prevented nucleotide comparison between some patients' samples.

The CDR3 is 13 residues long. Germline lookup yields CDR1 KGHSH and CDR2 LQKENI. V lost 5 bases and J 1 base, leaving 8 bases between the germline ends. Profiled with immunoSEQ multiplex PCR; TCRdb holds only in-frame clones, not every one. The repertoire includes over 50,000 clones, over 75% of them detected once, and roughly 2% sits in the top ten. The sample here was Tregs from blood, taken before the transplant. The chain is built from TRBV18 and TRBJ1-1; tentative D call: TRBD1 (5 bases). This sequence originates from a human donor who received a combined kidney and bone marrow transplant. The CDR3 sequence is CASSSGTNTEAFF. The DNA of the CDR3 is TGTGCCAGCTCATCCGGGACGAACACTGAAGCTTTCTTT.